Below, 16 T cell receptor beta chains from the same sample are listed, as sequenced in a study of T-cell reconstitution after alpha-beta-depleted transplantation in children. The library targeted TCRbeta and was prepared with unique molecular identifiers. One entry per CDR3 protein results from TCRdb running MiXCR on the PCR reads. Seen here are 250,000 to 300,000 distinct CDR3 sequences, more than 9% observed once, and the top ten hold around 10%. This sample comprised PBMCs from the stem cell graft donor, obtained from the stem cell graft. The source is a human donor who donated a stem cell graft to a child with SCID.

V usage is TRBV4-1 and J usage is TRBJ2-7; D could derive from TRBD1 or TRBD2 (5 bases each). CDR3 size: 14 residues. V lost 7 bases and J lost 1, with 14 bases in between. The germline gives CDR1 MGHRA, CDR2 YSYEKL. CDR3 loop: CASNTGEGSYEQYF. The CDR3 DNA sequence: TGCGCCAGCAACACAGGCGAGGGATCCTACGAGCAGTACTTC.

This chain joins TRBV12-3 or TRBV12-4 and TRBJ2-7, with unresolved D. Trimming pared 6 bases from V and 4 bases from J, leaving 13 bases between. The CDR3 is 13 amino acids. CDR3 sequence reads: CASSTHLVYEQYF. The CDR3 DNA sequence: TGTGCCAGCAGCACCCATCTTGTTTACGAGCAGTACTTC.

This clonotype was recorded only once. The chain has TRBV7-8 and TRBJ1-2; D remains unclear. Between the trimmed V and J ends, which lost 3 bases and 7 bases, there was a span of 6 bases. This CDR3 has 11 residues. From germline, CDR1 is SGHVS and CDR2 FQNEAQ. CDR3 sequence reads: CASSFRVGYTF. The CDR3 region has the DNA TGTGCCAGCAGCTTTCGGGTTGGCTACACCTTC.

This clonotype was detected only a few times. V and J are TRBV5-1 and TRBJ2-1, with 7 bases identical to TRBD1. V shed 4 bases, J shed 0 bases, and the junction held 7 bases outside the gene matches. The CDR3 contains 16 residues. Germline CDR1 reads SGHRS; CDR2 reads YFSETQ. CDR3 residues: CASSPDRASSYNEQFF. The CDR3 DNA is TGCGCCAGCAGCCCTGACAGGGCCAGCTCCTACAATGAGCAGTTCTTC.

This clonotype has just a few counts. The genes are TRBV12-3 or TRBV12-4 and TRBJ2-5; 8 nucleotides match TRBD2. V lost 7 bases, J lost 5 bases, and 15 bases stayed unmatched. CDR3 length equals 16 residues. CDR3 bases: TGTGCCAGCATTCACGGACTAGCTGCGGATGGGGAGACCCAGTACTTC. This sequence encodes CASIHGLAADGETQYF.

This clonotype was seen only a few times. J is TRBJ1-3 and V is TRBV18; D remains ambiguous. The ends were cut back, 0 bases at V and 0 bases at J, with 6 bases in the middle. CDR1 is KGHSH and CDR2 is LQKENI in the germline V gene. This CDR3 contains 15 residues. The CDR3, as DNA: TGTGCCAGCTCACCACCGGGGAGCTCTGGAAACACCATATATTTT. This gives the protein CASSPPGSSGNTIYF.

The gene calls are TRBV6-5 and TRBJ2-1; TRBD2 agrees at 10 bases. The germline V gene has CDR1 MNHEY and CDR2 SVGAGI. The junction had 4 bases not matched to a gene; V was cut back by 7 bases and J by 7 bases. This CDR3 has 13 residues. The CDR3 here is CASKSGGANEQFF. In nucleotides, the CDR3 is TGTGCCAGCAAAAGCGGGGGGGCTAATGAGCAGTTCTTC.

The chain has TRBV24-1 and TRBJ1-2, with 9 bases identical to TRBD1. The CDR3 loop spans 13 amino acids. Unmatched junction bases numbered 3, after V lost 4 bases and J lost 7 bases. The germline gives CDR1 KGHDR, CDR2 SFDVKD. The CDR3 loop reads CATSEGTGFGYTF. The CDR3 region has the DNA TGTGCCACCAGTGAGGGGACAGGGTTTGGCTACACCTTC.

The J gene is TRBJ2-1, the V gene TRBV15, with D maybe TRBD1 (5 bases). Trimming took off 0 bases at V and 7 bases at J, with 10 bases between the two ends. The germline gives CDR1 LNHNV, CDR2 YYDKDF (reference sequence). CDR3 length equals 14 residues. The DNA for the CDR3 is TGTGCCACCAGCAGAGAAGGGGTGGGGAATGAGCAGTTCTTC. This gives the protein CATSREGVGNEQFF. The full variable domain, rest sourced from reference TRBV15 and TRBJ2-1, is DAMVIQNPRYQVTQFGKPVTLSCSQTLNHNVMYWYQQKSSQAPKLLFHYYDKDFNNEADTPDNFQSRRPNTSFCFLDIRSPGLGDTAMYLCATSREGVGNEQFFGPGTRLTVL.

This clonotype occurred a few times. The rearrangement joins TRBV27 to TRBJ2-3; D is possibly TRBD2 (5 bases). The CDR3 runs 15 residues. Germline CDR1 MNHEY, CDR2 SMNVEV (reference sequence). V lost 4 bases and J lost 8, with 19 bases in between. The CDR3 reads CASSSEASIPFTQYF. CDR3 DNA: TGTGCCAGCAGTTCTGAAGCTAGCATCCCTTTTACGCAGTATTTT.

The gene calls are TRBV7-9 and TRBJ2-3, with TRBD2 matching over 10 bases. Germline V gene lookup returns CDR1 SEHNR and CDR2 FQNEAQ (reference sequence). V trimming: 7 bases; J trimming: 5 bases; junction bases outside the gene matches: 15. The CDR3 runs 17 residues. Here the CDR3 reads CASTNPSGGAIRDTQYF. CDR3 DNA: TGTGCCAGCACCAATCCCAGCGGGGGGGCTATCAGAGATACGCAGTATTTT.

There are many counts of this clonotype. V is TRBV20-1 and J is TRBJ2-1, with TRBD2 matching over 10 bases. The CDR3 is 17 amino acids. Germline CDR1 reads DFQATT; CDR2 reads SNEGSKA (reference sequence). Losses at the gene ends were 2 bases for V and 3 bases for J; bases not matched to a gene: 10. As DNA, the CDR3 is TGCAGTGCTAGACCTAGCGGGGGCCAGGGTAGCTACAATGAGCAGTTCTTC. This translates into CSARPSGGQGSYNEQFF.

This clonotype was observed a few times. The chain carries TRBV9 and TRBJ2-1; 8 nucleotides match TRBD1. The CDR3 totals 14 residues. Per the germline V gene, CDR1 is SGDLS and CDR2 is YYNGEE. V was clipped by 7 bases and J by 5 bases; unmatched bases: 8. The CDR3 is CASVGTGGNNEQFF. CDR3 sequence (DNA): TGTGCCAGCGTTGGAACAGGGGGAAACAATGAGCAGTTCTTC.

The V call is TRBV10-1, the J call TRBJ1-2; D not resolved. Germline V gene data show CDR1 as WNHNN and CDR2 as SYGVQD (reference sequence). The CDR3 consists of 13 residues. V lost 0 bases to trimming and J lost 6 bases, with 8 bases between them. DNA of the CDR3: TGCGCCAGCAGTGAGTCGTTGGGGAATGGCTACACCTTC. This translates into CASSESLGNGYTF.

In its sample, this clonotype was seen a few times. V and J are TRBV20-1 and TRBJ2-3; 8 bases agree with TRBD1. V trimming: 7 bases; J trimming: 3 bases; junction bases outside the gene matches: 6. CDR1 and CDR2 from the germline V gene are DFQATT and SNEGSKA (reference sequence). There are 13 residues in the CDR3. CDR3: CSGRQGRTDTQYF. The CDR3 bases are TGCAGTGGGAGACAGGGGAGAACAGATACGCAGTATTTT.

The chain uses TRBV4-1 and TRBJ1-5; TRBD1 is a possible D gene (5 bases). Looked up from germline, CDR1 is MGHRA and CDR2 is YSYEKL. CDR3 length: 16 residues. The V end lost 0 bases, the J end lost 1 base, and 10 bases lay between the germline ends. The CDR3 region has the DNA TGCGCCAGCAGCCAAGAGCAGGGTTGGAGCAATCAGCCCCAGCATTTT. Translating it yields CASSQEQGWSNQPQHF.